Listed below are T cell receptor beta chains from one sample, sequenced in a study of T cell repertoires in cytomegalovirus infection. MiXCR, run by TCRdb on the reads, gives a single entry per CDR3 protein. The table records 200,000 to 300,000 distinct CDR3 sequences, approximately 8.3% of them present only once. Sequencing was performed on PBMCs. The receptors originated from a human donor in good health (CMV status not recorded). Some clones in this sample may be carry-over from other donors' samples. The CDR3 runs from the conserved cysteine through the conserved F or W. Each record gives: clone size, J gene, D gene, V gene, CDR3 DNA, CDR3 protein. A D gene is named only where the DNA matches it firmly. Some rows have no size entry. The others give once, few or many, or a class for an expanded clone.

>.|TRBJ1-2|TRBD1|TRBV18
TGTGCCAGCTCACTTTTGGACAGGGTCGATGGCTACACCTTC
CASSLLDRVDGYTF
>.|TRBJ2-2|TRBD1|TRBV12-3/TRBV12-4
TGTGCCAGCCCGACAGGGGGTATGGCCGGGGAGCTGTTTTTT
CASPTGGMAGELFF
>many|TRBJ2-1|TRBD2|TRBV28
TGTGCCAGCAGTATAGGGGGACTAGGCAATGAGCAGTTCTTC
CASSIGGLGNEQFF
>few|TRBJ2-5|.|TRBV15
TGTGCCACCAGCAGAGGAGGGCAAGAGACCCAGTACTTC
CATSRGGQETQYF
>.|TRBJ1-5|.|TRBV27
TGTGCCAGCAGTTTCTCGGGACGAAATAGCAATCAGCCCCAGCATTTT
CASSFSGRNSNQPQHF
>many|TRBJ2-7|TRBD2|TRBV5-4
TGTGCCAGCAGCTTGCAAGCGCGGGGGGGCGACGAGCAGTACTTC
CASSLQARGGDEQYF
>many|TRBJ2-7|TRBD2|TRBV11-2
TGTGCCAGCAGCTACGGACTAGCGGGATCCTACGAGCAGTACTTC
CASSYGLAGSYEQYF
>many|TRBJ1-4|TRBD1|TRBV7-2
TGTGCCAGCAGTCGGGACAGGGGAGAAAAACTGTTTTTT
CASSRDRGEKLFF
>.|TRBJ1-1|.|TRBV30
TGTGCCTGGAGTCCCACAGTGAACACTGAAGCTTTCTTT
CAWSPTVNTEAFF
>few|TRBJ2-1|TRBD1|TRBV7-2
TGTGCCAGCAGCTCCCGGACAGGGGGCAACTACAATGAGCAGTTCTTC
CASSSRTGGNYNEQFF
>many|TRBJ2-2|TRBD1|TRBV7-8
TGTGCCAGCAGCTCCCAGGGGGCTTACACCGGGGAGCTGTTTTTT
CASSSQGAYTGELFF
>.|TRBJ1-2|TRBD1|TRBV19
TGTGCCGCTAGGGACAGGGGGTCACCGACAAGTGGAACCTTC
CAARDRGSPTSGTF
>large|TRBJ1-5|.|TRBV19
TGTGCCAGTAGTATTCCCGGGGCCGGGATTCAGCCCCAGCATTTT
CASSIPGAGIQPQHF
>many|TRBJ1-5|.|TRBV7-2
TGTGCCAGCAGCCGAACGGACCCGAGAGGCAATCAGCCCCAGCATTTT
CASSRTDPRGNQPQHF
>few|TRBJ2-7|TRBD1|TRBV5-1
TGCGCCAGCAGCTTGGAATGGGGACAGGGGGCGCGCGAGCAGTACTTC
CASSLEWGQGAREQYF
>many|TRBJ2-7|TRBD1|TRBV11-3
TGTGCCAGCAGCACTCGACAGGGGACCACCTACGAGCAGTACTTC
CASSTRQGTTYEQYF
>many|TRBJ2-1|TRBD1|TRBV12-3/TRBV12-4
TGTGCCAGCAGTACTCTCCCCGGGACAGGGGGTTACAATGAGCAGTTCTTC
CASSTLPGTGGYNEQFF
>many|TRBJ1-1|TRBD1|TRBV11-2
TGTGCCAGCAGCCAGCCAACAGGGGGTCCAGCTGAAGCTTTCTTT
CASSQPTGGPAEAFF
>few|TRBJ1-5|.|TRBV30
TGTGCCTGGAGTTCAGGGGACAATCAGCCCCAGCATTTT
CAWSSGDNQPQHF
>.|TRBJ1-5|.|TRBV7-6
TGTGCCAGCAGCTTATCTGAGAGCCCGCAGCCCCAGCATTTT
CASSLSESPQPQHF
>many|TRBJ1-4|TRBD1|TRBV18
TGTGCCAGCTCACGGGACAGTAATGAAAAACTGTTTTTT
CASSRDSNEKLFF
>once|TRBJ2-1|.|TRBV4-3
TGCGCCAGCAGCCACTTGGGCCAGTACAATGAGCAGTTCTTC
CASSHLGQYNEQFF